The clone carrying this TCR beta chain turned up a few times. The antigen is unknown. The data derive from a study of response to subunit inactivated influenza vaccine. Findings and caveats of the study: Few new T cells, the authors suggested, are recruited by each seasonal influenza vaccination.

TCRdb ran MiXCR on the RT-PCR reads and lists one entry per CDR3 protein. The sample consists of roughly 760,000 distinct CDR3 sequences, around 20% of them appearing once. The CDR3 runs 13 residues. With 3 bases clipped from V and 6 bases from J, the junction kept 6 bases outside the gene matches. Germline lookup yields CDR1 SQVTM and CDR2 ANQGSEA. This receptor was identified in a man over 45 who received an inactivated influenza vaccine. The sample consisted of PBMCs from blood, taken more than 4 days after vaccination. The chain links TRBV29-1 to TRBJ1-1; 8 nucleotides line up with TRBD1. The CDR3 spells CSVDQGAFAEAFF. Here the CDR3 DNA reads TGCAGCGTTGATCAGGGGGCTTTCGCTGAAGCTTTCTTT.